The rows below give T cell receptor beta chains drawn from one sample of a study of beta chain features in type 1 diabetes. TCRdb's copy holds only in-frame clones and misses some; the assay was immunoSEQ multiplex PCR. Of about 140,000 clones in the sample, less than 9% were seen once. Material: central memory CD4+ T cells from blood. All receptors come from a woman between 25 and 40 years old in good health. The CDR3 runs from the conserved cysteine through the conserved F or W. D genes are given only for firm matches. The size entry is marked missing in some rows and otherwise reads once, few, many or a size class.

v_call	clone_size	j_call	d_call	cdr3_nt	cdr3_aa
TRBV30	few	TRBJ1-5	.	TGTGCCTGGAGCGATACCCCGGGTCGAAATCGGCCCCAGCATTTT	CAWSDTPGRNRPQHF
TRBV9	.	TRBJ1-1	.	TGTGCCAGCGGAGGGTGGGACACTGAAGCTTTCTTT	CASGGWDTEAFF
TRBV5-1	.	TRBJ2-5	.	TGCGCCAGCAGCTTTGAACAGCCATCCGGGGCCCAGTACTTC	CASSFEQPSGAQYF
TRBV5-4	.	TRBJ2-1	.	TGTGCCAGCAGCTCCGGCGGTAGAAGTGAGCAGTTCTTC	CASSSGGRSEQFF
TRBV5-1	.	TRBJ1-1	TRBD1	TGCGCCAGCAGCGCCGGGACAGGGAACACTGAAGCTTTCTTT	CASSAGTGNTEAFF
TRBV14	medium-sized	TRBJ2-5	TRBD1	TGTGCCAGCAGCCACAACAGGGGACAAGAGACCCAGTACTTC	CASSHNRGQETQYF
TRBV7-8	many	TRBJ2-5	.	TGTGCCAGCAGCCGTTCGACTCTAGCGACTCAAGAGACCCAGTACTTC	CASSRSTLATQETQYF
TRBV30	few	TRBJ1-6	.	TGTGCCTGGAGTGGCGGGACACCCCTCCACTTT	CAWSGGTPLHF
TRBV2	.	TRBJ2-7	TRBD2	TGTGCCAGCAGGACTAGCGGGTACGAGCAGTACTTC	CASRTSGYEQYF
TRBV7-2	many	TRBJ2-2	.	TGTGCCAGCAGCTTGGCTTGGTCCGGGGAGCTGTTTTTT	CASSLAWSGELFF
TRBV27	.	TRBJ2-7	TRBD1	TGTGCCAGCAGTTTATCTTTCGGGACAGGGAGCGAGCAGTACTTC	CASSLSFGTGSEQYF
TRBV30	few	TRBJ2-4	.	TGTGCCTGGAGTCCTCGGGAGTTCGCCAAAAACATTCAGTACTTC	CAWSPREFAKNIQYF
TRBV2	few	TRBJ2-1	TRBD2	TGTGCCAGCATGGGGGCTAGCGGGATGAGGTCCTACAATGAGCAGTTCTTC	CASMGASGMRSYNEQFF
TRBV6-1	.	TRBJ1-2	.	TGTGCCAGCAATCCCGAGGCTACGGCTAACTATGGCTACACCTTC	CASNPEATANYGYTF
TRBV28	.	TRBJ2-7	TRBD2	TGTGCCAGCACCAGCCCGGCTAGCGGGATCCACGAGCAGTACTTC	CASTSPASGIHEQYF
TRBV19	.	TRBJ1-2	.	TGTGCCAGTAGTCCGGGACTTTCCAACTATGGCTACACCTTC	CASSPGLSNYGYTF
TRBV29-1	few	TRBJ2-1	.	TGCATAGCGTACGGGCAGGGAGGACAAAATGAGCAGTTCTTC	CIAYGQGGQNEQFF
TRBV28	few	TRBJ2-5	TRBD1	TGTGCCAGCAGAGGGACAGGGAGGTCGAAGACCCAGTACTTC	CASRGTGRSKTQYF
TRBV5-1	few	TRBJ1-2	.	TGCGCCAGCAGCCAACGGGACCCACACAGGGCCTATGGCTACACCTTC	CASSQRDPHRAYGYTF
TRBV4-3	few	TRBJ1-3	.	TGCGCCAGCAGCCAAGCCCCGGGCTCTGGAAACACCATATATTTT	CASSQAPGSGNTIYF
TRBV29-1	.	TRBJ1-1	.	TGCAGCGTTGAAGAAGAACAGGGATGGACTGAAGCTTTCTTT	CSVEEEQGWTEAFF
TRBV6-5	few	TRBJ2-1	.	TGTGCCAGCACGGGACTCCCCAATGAGCAGTTCTTC	CASTGLPNEQFF
TRBV18	.	TRBJ2-7	.	TGTGCCAGCTCACTGGCCGGGACTCGCGGGGTCGAGCAGTACTTC	CASSLAGTRGVEQYF
TRBV9	.	TRBJ2-1	TRBD2	TGTGCCAGCATGGGGGGACTAGCGGGCAATGAGCAGTTCTTC	CASMGGLAGNEQFF
TRBV28	.	TRBJ2-5	TRBD1	TGTGCCAGCAGTTCAGGGCGGACAGGGGGGCTAGAGACCCAGTACTTC	CASSSGRTGGLETQYF
TRBV2	.	TRBJ1-5	TRBD1	TGTGCCAGCAGTGAATTAGGGGGCCCCAATCAGCCCCAGCATTTT	CASSELGGPNQPQHF
TRBV28	many	TRBJ2-4	TRBD1	TGTGCCAGCAGTCCGTCCGGGACAGGGGGGCGGGTAGCCAAAAACATTCAGTACTTC	CASSPSGTGGRVAKNIQYF
TRBV6-5	.	TRBJ2-1	TRBD2	TGTGCCAGCAGTAAAACGGGAGGCGCGAACAATGAGCAGTTCTTC	CASSKTGGANNEQFF
TRBV19	.	TRBJ2-6	TRBD1	TGTGCCAGTAGTGCCTCAGGGGGCGCTGGGGCCAACGTCCTGACTTTC	CASSASGGAGANVLTF
TRBV27	.	TRBJ2-7	.	TGTGCCAGCAGTTTATTGGGGGGAGGTTACGAGCAGTACTTC	CASSLLGGGYEQYF
TRBV30	.	TRBJ2-5	.	TGTGCCTGGAGCGGCCAGGGGCAAGAGACCCAGTACTTC	CAWSGQGQETQYF
TRBV5-1	few	TRBJ2-7	.	TGCGCCAGCAGCTTGGGCGACAGTTCCTACGAGCAGTACTTC	CASSLGDSSYEQYF
TRBV7-2	few	TRBJ2-7	TRBD1	TGTGCCAGCAGCTTAGAGCAGAGACAGGGGGCGGGGGAGCAGTACTTC	CASSLEQRQGAGEQYF
TRBV29-1	.	TRBJ1-5	.	TGCAGCGTGGCGGGGGCGGTCAATCAGCCCCAGCATTTT	CSVAGAVNQPQHF
TRBV25-1	few	TRBJ1-2	.	TGTGCCAGCGCGTCGGAGGTTTCGGGCTACACCTTC	CASASEVSGYTF
TRBV7-9	.	TRBJ2-4	.	TGTGCCAGCAGCTTAGTCCGAGCGGGCGGGATTGCCAAAAACATTCAGTACTTC	CASSLVRAGGIAKNIQYF
TRBV7-9	many	TRBJ2-1	.	TGTGCCAGCAGCTTATTAGGGGGAGGGAACAATGAGCAGTTCTTC	CASSLLGGGNNEQFF
TRBV2	few	TRBJ2-1	TRBD2	TGTGCCAGCAGGGATCTAGCGGGGGACAATGAGCAGTTCTTC	CASRDLAGDNEQFF
TRBV7-2	.	TRBJ1-2	TRBD1	TGTGCCAGCAGCTCCCCCGTCAGGGGGCCCTATGGCTACACCTTC	CASSSPVRGPYGYTF